The following is a T cell receptor beta chain sequence with its context. This entry comes from a study of blood T cells in healthy people across ages. Primers used in a second PCR of roughly 6 to 12 cycles were a sample-barcoded 5' primer and a J-beta primer mix. Tagging of each cDNA molecule was performed by a template-switch adaptor with 12 random nucleotides. TCRdb fed the 5' RACE reads into MiXCR, producing one record per CDR3 protein. The sample yields around 800,000 distinct CDR3 sequences, about a quarter seen once. Trimming at V came to 5 bases and at J to 5 bases, leaving 3 bases not matched to a gene. Germline V gene sequence: CDR1 SGHTA, CDR2 FQGTGA. This CDR3 has 15 residues. These records were also assigned to another study, of T cells of mothers and their children. That source notes: Researchers report slightly higher, though non-significant, overlap in related mother-child pairs than in unrelated pairs.

The TCR sequence derives from a boy younger than 18 in good health. The chain carries TRBV7-3 and TRBJ2-1; 13 positions agree with TRBD2. The material sequenced was blood. In DNA, the CDR3 is TGTGCCAGCAGCCGAACTAGCGGGGGGGACAATGAGCAGTTCTTC. It translates to CASSRTSGGDNEQFF.